The next 6 T cell receptor beta chains were all read from a single sample in a study of T cell responses to AZD1222 COVID-19 vaccine. The data were produced by immunoSEQ multiplex PCR, yet TCRdb's version contains in-frame clones alone and is incomplete. This sample has approximately 70,000 clones; roughly four fifths occur once, and the top ten carry around 5%. Material: peripheral blood, obtained on day 0 of AZD1222 vaccination. The receptor set was obtained from an adult in good health.

V and J are TRBV10-1 and TRBJ2-7; tentative D call: TRBD1 (6 bases). Germline V CDR1 and CDR2: WNHNN, SYGVQD (reference sequence). Trimming shortened V by 7 bases and J by 4 bases, and 20 bases separated the two germline ends. This CDR3 is built from 15 residues. CDR3 sequence reads: CASIRYRARFYEQYF. Written as DNA, the CDR3 is TGCGCCAGCATCCGTTACAGGGCCAGGTTTTACGAGCAGTACTTC.

The chain couples TRBV6-2 or TRBV6-3 to TRBJ2-3; TRBD2 aligns across 11 bases. CDR3 length: 18 amino acids. The V gene's germline CDR1 is MNHEY and CDR2 SVGEGT. V was pared by 4 bases and J by 0 bases, with 9 bases of the junction left unmatched. The CDR3 spells CASSSLAGVLPSTDTQYF. DNA of the CDR3: TGTGCCAGCAGTTCACTAGCGGGGGTGCTTCCTAGCACAGATACGCAGTATTTT.

The chain employs TRBV5-5 and TRBJ1-4; D is uncertain. Trimming removed 5 bases at V and 0 bases at J, with 8 bases between. The CDR3 contains 14 residues. CDR1 is SGHKS and CDR2 is YYEKEE in the germline V gene (reference sequence). This CDR3 is CASSREATNEKLFF. The CDR3 region has the DNA TGTGCCAGCAGTCGAGAGGCAACTAATGAAAAACTGTTTTTT.

This chain joins TRBV7-3 and TRBJ2-3; 9 bases agree with TRBD1. The germline V gene encodes CDR1 SGHTA and CDR2 FQGTGA. With V trimmed by 4 bases and J by 2 bases, 7 bases remained unmatched. This CDR3 comprises 16 residues. The CDR3 region has the DNA TGTGCCAGCAGCTCAACAGGGGGCGCCGCCACAGATACGCAGTATTTT. Protein sequence: CASSSTGGAATDTQYF.

The rearrangement links TRBV10-3 to TRBJ1-6; possible D gene TRBD1, 6 bases. Trimming pared 6 bases from V and 7 bases from J, leaving 13 bases between. The CDR3 loop spans 14 amino acids. Germline CDR1 ENHRY, CDR2 SYGVKD. CDR3 sequence reads: CAIRDRTENSPLHF. The CDR3 nucleotides read TGTGCCATCAGGGACCGGACAGAAAATTCACCCCTCCACTTT.

V usage is TRBV11-3 and J usage is TRBJ1-6; TRBD1 aligns across 9 bases. Per the germline V gene, CDR1 is SGHNT and CDR2 is YENEEA. V shed 8 bases, J shed 10 bases, and the junction held 9 bases outside the gene matches. CDR3 length: 14 amino acids. DNA of the CDR3: TGTGCCAGCCCGCCTAAGGACAGGGGATCACCCCTCCACTTT. Translation gives CASPPKDRGSPLHF.